Below are 8 T cell receptor beta chains sequenced from a single sample in a study of PD-L1 blockade in urothelial cancer. Profiling relied on immunoSEQ multiplex PCR, and the TCRdb table lists in-frame clones only, not all of them. The sample has roughly 56,000 clones, more than 65% seen once; the top ten hold roughly 4.5%. This material consisted of PBMCs, taken around atezolizumab (anti-PD-L1) treatment. Source of these receptors: a man between 65 and 85 years old with urothelial cancer.

This chain links TRBV7-2 with TRBJ2-7; D perhaps matches TRBD2 (5 bases). V lost 4 bases to trimming and J lost 2 bases, with 12 bases between them. Germline CDR1 is SGHTA and CDR2 is FQGNSA. The CDR3 is 14 residues long. The CDR3 nucleotides are TGTGCCAGCAGCTCCTCTAGGAGGCCCTACGAGCAGTACTTC. It codes for CASSSSRRPYEQYF.

J is TRBJ1-2 and V is TRBV5-4; 8 nucleotides agree with TRBD1. V lost 0 bases to trimming and J lost 7 bases; unmatched junction nucleotides: 8. CDR1 is SGHNT, CDR2 YYREEE, per germline (reference sequence). The CDR3 loop spans 15 amino acids. This CDR3 reads CASSLDPGQEGGYTF. DNA for the CDR3: TGTGCCAGCAGCTTGGACCCGGGACAGGAAGGTGGCTACACCTTC.

This chain links TRBV7-5 with TRBJ2-3; the table's D call TRBD2 went unverified against the DNA. TRBV7-5 corresponds to a pseudogene. The CDR3 is made up of 20 amino acids. CDR3 bases: TGTGCCAGAAGCTCCGAGGGGCGACTAGCGGGGAGTACAGTTCGAGATACGCAGTATTTT. Translated: CARSSEGRLAGSTVRDTQYF.

The gene calls are TRBV6-1 and TRBJ1-2; 8 bases are a match to TRBD1. Trimming at V came to 6 bases and at J to 5 bases, leaving 5 bases not matched to a gene. Germline V lookup: CDR1 MNHNS, CDR2 SASEGT. The CDR3 totals 13 residues. CDR3 DNA: TGTGCCAGCAGGAGGACAGGGATTTATGGCTACACCTTC. Translation gives CASRRTGIYGYTF.

The CDR3: CASSQSTYNEQFF. For the CDR3, the DNA is TGTGCCAGTAGTCAGTCAACCTACAATGAGCAGTTCTTC. The rearrangement links TRBV19 to TRBJ2-1; D remains unclear. CDR3 length equals 13 residues. The germline CDR1 and CDR2 sequences are LNHDA and SQIVND (reference sequence). V shed 5 bases and J shed 2 bases, with 7 bases lying between them. The full variable domain, completed using reference TRBV19 and TRBJ2-1, is DGGITQSPKYLFRKEGQNVTLSCEQNLNHDAMYWYRQDPGQGLRLIYYSQIVNDFQKGDIAEGYSVSREKKESFPLTVTSAQKNPTAFYLCASSQSTYNEQFFGPGTRLTVL.

The V gene is TRBV2, the J gene TRBJ1-5; 8 positions match TRBD1. CDR3 length: 16 residues. The V and J ends lost 10 bases and 0 bases, in that order; junction bases with no gene match: 11. In germline, CDR1 is SNHLY, CDR2 FYNNEI. The CDR3 loop reads CATHSLTGDSNQPQHF. The CDR3 DNA reads as TGTGCCACCCACTCGCTGACAGGGGATAGCAATCAGCCCCAGCATTTT.

The chain couples TRBV6-1 to TRBJ2-1; the match to TRBD2 covers 10 bases. The CDR3 length is 15 residues. The J segment lost 3 bases and the V segment lost 1 base, leaving 0 bases of the junction unmatched. CDR1 is MNHNS and CDR2 is SASEGT in the germline V gene. The CDR3: CASSEGTSGYNEQFF. The CDR3 region has the DNA TGTGCCAGCAGTGAAGGGACTAGCGGCTACAATGAGCAGTTCTTC.

The V and J genes are TRBV6-4 and TRBJ1-2; D not resolved. Germline V CDR1 and CDR2: MRHNA, SNTAGT. Trimming shortened V by 4 bases and J by 1 base, and 13 bases separated the two germline ends. CDR3 length equals 15 residues. Written as DNA, the CDR3 is TGTGCCAGCAGTGCCAACGCGGGGAGTAACTATGGCTACACCTTC. Translated, it gives CASSANAGSNYGYTF.